These T cell receptor beta chains were read from a single sample in a study of OX40 agonist ivuxolimab in advanced cancers. Measured with immunoSEQ multiplex PCR; TCRdb has only the in-frame clones, and not every one. The table includes nearly 110,000 clones, more than 85% detected once. The source material was CD4+ or CD8+ T cells sorted from blood, sampled in a trial of the OX40 agonist ivuxolimab. The source of these receptors is an adult with an advanced solid tumor such as melanoma, head and neck, liver or kidney cancer. The CDR3 runs from the conserved cysteine through the conserved F or W. D genes are given only for firm matches. Rows give clone size only sometimes, using once, few, many, or a class for an expanded clone.

clone size: NA; D gene: NA; J gene: TRBJ2-1; V gene: TRBV11-2; CDR3 protein: CASSLRVRDNEQFF; CDR3 DNA: TGTGCCAGCAGCTTACGGGTGAGGGACAATGAGCAGTTCTTC
clone size: NA; D gene: NA; J gene: TRBJ1-1; V gene: TRBV2; CDR3 protein: CASSERRMAFF; CDR3 DNA: TGTGCCAGCAGTGAAAGACGAATGGCTTTCTTT
clone size: NA; D gene: TRBD1; J gene: TRBJ1-4; V gene: TRBV9; CDR3 protein: CASSVDRGMEKLFF; CDR3 DNA: TGTGCCAGCAGCGTAGACAGGGGGATGGAAAAACTGTTTTTT
clone size: NA; D gene: NA; J gene: TRBJ2-7; V gene: TRBV19; CDR3 protein: CASSLRQGGSGGGTYEQYF; CDR3 DNA: TGTGCCAGTAGCCTCCGACAGGGTGGGTCTGGCGGGGGGACCTACGAGCAGTACTTC
clone size: once; D gene: NA; J gene: TRBJ1-1; V gene: TRBV18; CDR3 protein: CASSPDRGKNTEAFF; CDR3 DNA: TGTGCCAGCTCACCAGACCGCGGGAAGAACACTGAAGCTTTCTTT
clone size: NA; D gene: NA; J gene: TRBJ2-1; V gene: TRBV2; CDR3 protein: CASSEGPYNEQFF; CDR3 DNA: TGTGCCAGCAGTGAAGGGCCCTACAATGAGCAGTTCTTC
clone size: NA; D gene: NA; J gene: TRBJ2-3; V gene: TRBV5-1; CDR3 protein: CASSQAGTGTDTQYF; CDR3 DNA: TGCGCCAGCAGCCAAGCCGGGACGGGCACAGATACGCAGTATTTT
clone size: NA; D gene: NA; J gene: TRBJ2-7; V gene: TRBV19; CDR3 protein: CASSIALGSYEQYF; CDR3 DNA: TGTGCCAGTAGTATAGCTCTTGGGTCCTACGAGCAGTACTTC
clone size: NA; D gene: NA; J gene: TRBJ2-7; V gene: TRBV9; CDR3 protein: CASSVDDGTYEQYF; CDR3 DNA: TGTGCCAGCAGCGTCGACGATGGCACCTACGAGCAGTACTTC
clone size: NA; D gene: NA; J gene: TRBJ2-2; V gene: TRBV7-6; CDR3 protein: CASSFVSGELFF; CDR3 DNA: TGTGCCAGCAGCTTTGTTTCCGGGGAGCTGTTTTTT
clone size: NA; D gene: NA; J gene: TRBJ2-7; V gene: TRBV27; CDR3 protein: CASSQRTGTYEQYF; CDR3 DNA: TGTGCCAGCAGCCAGAGGACGGGAACCTACGAGCAGTACTTC
clone size: NA; D gene: TRBD2; J gene: TRBJ2-1; V gene: TRBV5-6; CDR3 protein: CASSLLPGLPYNEQFF; CDR3 DNA: TGTGCCAGCAGCTTGCTCCCGGGACTACCTTACAATGAGCAGTTCTTC
clone size: NA; D gene: NA; J gene: TRBJ1-1; V gene: TRBV7-3; CDR3 protein: CASSLRAQRTVNTEAFF; CDR3 DNA: TGTGCCAGCAGCTTAAGGGCACAAAGGACCGTGAACACTGAAGCTTTCTTT
clone size: NA; D gene: NA; J gene: TRBJ2-1; V gene: TRBV7-8; CDR3 protein: CASSLGASNEQFF; CDR3 DNA: TGTGCCAGCAGCTTAGGAGCCTCCAATGAGCAGTTCTTC
clone size: NA; D gene: NA; J gene: TRBJ2-7; V gene: TRBV6-1; CDR3 protein: CASSKGPRAEQYF; CDR3 DNA: TGTGCCAGCAGTAAGGGACCCCGCGCCGAGCAGTACTTC
clone size: NA; D gene: NA; J gene: TRBJ1-2; V gene: TRBV28; CDR3 protein: CASSFLLPGAVGYTF; CDR3 DNA: TGTGCCAGCAGTTTTCTATTACCTGGGGCGGTTGGCTACACCTTC
clone size: NA; D gene: NA; J gene: TRBJ1-4; V gene: TRBV27; CDR3 protein: CASSLSASPTNEKLFF; CDR3 DNA: TGTGCCAGCAGTTTATCAGCCAGCCCAACTAATGAAAAACTGTTTTTT
clone size: NA; D gene: TRBD1; J gene: TRBJ1-2; V gene: TRBV7-9; CDR3 protein: CASSPGTVGYTF; CDR3 DNA: TGTGCCAGCAGCCCTGGGACAGTTGGCTACACCTTC
clone size: NA; D gene: TRBD2; J gene: TRBJ2-3; V gene: TRBV5-6; CDR3 protein: CASSFGLAGPDTQYF; CDR3 DNA: TGTGCCAGCAGCTTCGGTCTAGCGGGACCAGATACGCAGTATTTT
clone size: NA; D gene: NA; J gene: TRBJ1-1; V gene: TRBV28; CDR3 protein: CASSLSHLAAFF; CDR3 DNA: TGTGCCAGCAGTCTCTCTCATTTGGCAGCTTTCTTT
clone size: NA; D gene: NA; J gene: TRBJ2-7; V gene: TRBV7-8; CDR3 protein: CASHVTGSNEQYF; CDR3 DNA: TGTGCCAGCCACGTAACGGGGTCCAACGAGCAGTACTTC
clone size: NA; D gene: TRBD2; J gene: TRBJ2-3; V gene: TRBV6-5; CDR3 protein: CASSYYGGSRTDTQYF; CDR3 DNA: TGTGCCAGCAGTTACTACGGCGGGAGCCGCACAGATACGCAGTATTTT
clone size: NA; D gene: NA; J gene: TRBJ1-5; V gene: TRBV30; CDR3 protein: CAWSVREVQPQHF; CDR3 DNA: TGTGCCTGGAGTGTCCGGGAGGTGCAGCCCCAGCATTTT
clone size: NA; D gene: NA; J gene: TRBJ2-7; V gene: TRBV7-2; CDR3 protein: CASSLGHQGYEQYF; CDR3 DNA: TGTGCCAGCAGCCTAGGGCACCAGGGATACGAGCAGTACTTC
clone size: NA; D gene: NA; J gene: TRBJ2-1; V gene: TRBV11-3; CDR3 protein: CASSLGGWNEQFF; CDR3 DNA: TGTGCCAGCAGCTTAGGGGGGTGGAATGAGCAGTTCTTC
clone size: NA; D gene: NA; J gene: TRBJ2-7; V gene: TRBV27; CDR3 protein: CASSPQGRFSYEQYF; CDR3 DNA: TGTGCCAGCAGTCCCCAAGGAAGGTTCTCCTACGAGCAGTACTTC
clone size: NA; D gene: TRBD2; J gene: TRBJ2-7; V gene: TRBV28; CDR3 protein: CASSLSGNYEQYF; CDR3 DNA: TGTGCCAGCAGTTTAAGCGGGAACTACGAGCAGTACTTC
clone size: once; D gene: TRBD1; J gene: TRBJ1-1; V gene: TRBV30; CDR3 protein: CAWQTGGDTEAFF; CDR3 DNA: TGTGCCTGGCAGACAGGGGGAGACACTGAAGCTTTCTTT
clone size: NA; D gene: NA; J gene: TRBJ1-3; V gene: TRBV7-3; CDR3 protein: CASSPTGGNTIYF; CDR3 DNA: TGTGCCAGCAGCCCGACAGGAGGAAACACCATATATTTT
clone size: NA; D gene: NA; J gene: TRBJ1-2; V gene: TRBV7-9; CDR3 protein: CASSRSEGYTF; CDR3 DNA: TGTGCCAGCAGCCGGTCGGAGGGCTACACCTTC
clone size: NA; D gene: NA; J gene: TRBJ2-7; V gene: TRBV11-3; CDR3 protein: CASSPQLPGSYEQYF; CDR3 DNA: TGTGCCAGCAGCCCGCAATTGCCAGGCTCCTACGAGCAGTACTTC
clone size: NA; D gene: TRBD1; J gene: TRBJ2-4; V gene: TRBV28; CDR3 protein: CASSSDRDLAKNIQYF; CDR3 DNA: TGTGCCAGCAGTTCGGACAGGGACCTAGCCAAAAACATTCAGTACTTC
clone size: NA; D gene: NA; J gene: TRBJ1-1; V gene: TRBV11-2; CDR3 protein: CASSLDEGYTEAFF; CDR3 DNA: TGTGCCAGCAGCTTAGATGAGGGATATACTGAAGCTTTCTTT
clone size: NA; D gene: NA; J gene: TRBJ1-3; V gene: TRBV2; CDR3 protein: CASSDDRPSGNTIYF; CDR3 DNA: TGTGCCAGCAGTGATGACAGACCCTCTGGAAACACCATATATTTT
clone size: NA; D gene: NA; J gene: TRBJ1-5; V gene: TRBV6-1; CDR3 protein: CASSGFRNQPQHF; CDR3 DNA: TGTGCCAGCAGTGGTTTCCGCAATCAGCCCCAGCATTTT